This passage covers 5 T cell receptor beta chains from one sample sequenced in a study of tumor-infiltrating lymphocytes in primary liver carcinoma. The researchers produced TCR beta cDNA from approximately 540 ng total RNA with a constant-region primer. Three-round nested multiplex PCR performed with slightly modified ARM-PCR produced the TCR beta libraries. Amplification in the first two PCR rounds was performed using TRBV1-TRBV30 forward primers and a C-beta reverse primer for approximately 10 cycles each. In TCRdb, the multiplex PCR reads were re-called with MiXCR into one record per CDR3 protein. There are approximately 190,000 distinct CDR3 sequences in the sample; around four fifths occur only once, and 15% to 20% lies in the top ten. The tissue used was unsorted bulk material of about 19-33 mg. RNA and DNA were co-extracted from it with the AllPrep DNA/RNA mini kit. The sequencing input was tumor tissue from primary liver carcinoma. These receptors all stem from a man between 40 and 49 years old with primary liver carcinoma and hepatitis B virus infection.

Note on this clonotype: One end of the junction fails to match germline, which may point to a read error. This CDR3 reads CAIRRNRRSSYEQYF. In DNA, the CDR3 is TGTGCCATCAGGAGGAACAGGAGGAGCTCCTACGAGCAATACTTC. The chain recombines TRBV11-2 with TRBJ2-7; D is possibly TRBD1 or TRBD2 (5 bases each). Germline V gene data show CDR1 as SGHAT and CDR2 as FQNNGV. The CDR3 consists of 15 residues.

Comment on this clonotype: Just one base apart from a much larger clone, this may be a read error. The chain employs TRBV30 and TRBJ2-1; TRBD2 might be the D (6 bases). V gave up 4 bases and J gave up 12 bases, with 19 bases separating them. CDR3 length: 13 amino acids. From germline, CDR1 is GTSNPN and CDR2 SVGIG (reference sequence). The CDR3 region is CAWTGDRRAPQFF. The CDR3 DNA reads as TGTGCCTGGACGGGGGACCGACGAGCCCCGCAGTTCTTC.

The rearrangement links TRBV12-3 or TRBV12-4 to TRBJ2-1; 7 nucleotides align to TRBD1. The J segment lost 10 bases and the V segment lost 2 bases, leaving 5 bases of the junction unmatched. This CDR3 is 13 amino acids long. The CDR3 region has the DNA TGTGCCAGCAGTTTATACTACAGGGGAGAGCAGTTCTTC. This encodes CASSLYYRGEQFF.

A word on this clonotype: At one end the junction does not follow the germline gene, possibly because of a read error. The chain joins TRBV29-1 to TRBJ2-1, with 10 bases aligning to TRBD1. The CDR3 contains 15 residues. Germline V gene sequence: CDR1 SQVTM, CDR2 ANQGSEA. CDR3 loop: CSVFRGTGALQGQSF. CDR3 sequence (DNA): TGCAGCGTTTTCCGTGGGACAGGGGCTCTACAGGGGCAGTCCTTC.

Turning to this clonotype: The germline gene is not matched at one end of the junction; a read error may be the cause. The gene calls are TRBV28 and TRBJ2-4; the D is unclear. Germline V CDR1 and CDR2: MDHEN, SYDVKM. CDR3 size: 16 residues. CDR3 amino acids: CANSDQEPIAKSIQYF. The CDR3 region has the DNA TGTGCCAACAGCGATCAAGAGCCCATAGCCAAAAGCATTCAGTACTTC.